This TCR beta chain is drawn from a study of hypomethylating agent response in myelodysplastic syndrome. Germline CDR1 reads GTSNPN; CDR2 reads SVGIG (reference sequence). Deletions cut 1 base from V and 4 bases from J, with 8 bases between. The CDR3 covers 13 residues. Sequenced by immunoSEQ multiplex PCR; TCRdb stores in-frame clones only, minus some. The sample records about 5,400 clones, around nine tenths being singletons. Whole-study results and caveats: Control donors' ages did not match those of MDS patients. More novel clonotypes appeared in responders; more contracted clonotypes appeared in non-responders after treatment.

Concerning this clone itself: Its antigen remains unknown.

This material consisted of bone marrow, taken before or after starting hypomethylating agent treatment for myelodysplastic syndrome (not recorded which). The V gene is TRBV30, the J gene TRBJ2-1; D call uncertain. This TCR was sampled from a human donor with myelodysplastic syndrome. The CDR3 loop is CAWSAGTYNEQFF. CDR3 sequence (DNA): TGTGCCTGGAGTGCGGGTACTTACAATGAGCAGTTCTTC.